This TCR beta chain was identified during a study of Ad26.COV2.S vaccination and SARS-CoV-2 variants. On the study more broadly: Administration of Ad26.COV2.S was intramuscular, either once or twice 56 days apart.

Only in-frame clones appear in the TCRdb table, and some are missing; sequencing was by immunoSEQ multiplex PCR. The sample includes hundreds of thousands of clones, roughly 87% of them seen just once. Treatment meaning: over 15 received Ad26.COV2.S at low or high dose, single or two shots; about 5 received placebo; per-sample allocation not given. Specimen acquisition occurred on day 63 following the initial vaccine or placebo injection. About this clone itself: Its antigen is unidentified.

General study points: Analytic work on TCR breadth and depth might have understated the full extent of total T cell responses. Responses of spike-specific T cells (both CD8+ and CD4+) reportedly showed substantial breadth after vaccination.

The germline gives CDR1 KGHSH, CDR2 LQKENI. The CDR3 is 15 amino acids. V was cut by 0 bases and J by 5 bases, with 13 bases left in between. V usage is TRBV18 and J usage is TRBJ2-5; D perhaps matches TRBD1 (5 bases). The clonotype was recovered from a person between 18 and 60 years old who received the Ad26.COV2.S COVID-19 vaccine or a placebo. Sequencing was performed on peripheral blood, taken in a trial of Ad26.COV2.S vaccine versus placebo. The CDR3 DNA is TGTGCCAGCTCACCACCCGTGGGGCTTGGGGAGACCCAGTACTTC. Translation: CASSPPVGLGETQYF.